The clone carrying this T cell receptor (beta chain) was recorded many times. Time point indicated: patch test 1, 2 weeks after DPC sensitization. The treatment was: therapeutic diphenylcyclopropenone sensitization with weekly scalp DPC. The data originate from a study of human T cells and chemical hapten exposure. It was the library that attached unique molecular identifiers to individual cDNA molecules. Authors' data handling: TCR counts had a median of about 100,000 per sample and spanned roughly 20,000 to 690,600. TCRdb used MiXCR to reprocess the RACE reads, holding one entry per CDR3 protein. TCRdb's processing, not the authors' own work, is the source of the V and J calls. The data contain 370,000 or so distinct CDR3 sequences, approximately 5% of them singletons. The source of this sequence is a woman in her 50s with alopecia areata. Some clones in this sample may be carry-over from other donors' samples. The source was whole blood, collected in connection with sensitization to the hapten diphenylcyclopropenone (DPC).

The CDR3 region has the DNA TGTGCCAGCAGTGATGGACCGGTGGTCGCTGAAGCTTTCTTT. It codes for CASSDGPVVAEAFF. The chain is built from TRBV27 and TRBJ1-1, with D unresolved. Trimming shortened V by 5 bases and J by 6 bases, and 16 bases separated the two germline ends. CDR1 is MNHEY, CDR2 SMNVEV, per germline (reference sequence). CDR3 length equals 14 residues.